The sequence of this TCR beta chain was determined in a study of blood T cell repertoires in COVID-19. Turning to the study itself: Samples taken during acute and convalescent COVID-19 were collected in the United States, Italy and Spain. In each case, the material was cDNA or gDNA derived from T cells, B-cell-depleted T cells, or PBMCs.

In the authors' workflow: Amplified reference gene primers provided the basis for estimating nucleated cell counts. The protocol was immunoSEQ multiplex PCR, while the TCRdb copy is restricted to in-frame clones and leaves out a portion. The V and J calls and clone size were taken over from that table, and D and trimming were inferred from the DNA. The sample has about 100,000 clones, roughly 89% seen once. Germline assignment: CDR1 MNHEY and CDR2 SVGAGI. The V gene end was trimmed by 6 bases and the J gene end by 1 base; junction bases not matched to a gene: 5. The CDR3 runs to 15 residues. The receptor was derived from a man in his 70s with acute or convalescent COVID-19. The chain joins TRBV6-5 to TRBJ2-7; 11 nucleotides agree with TRBD2. Sequences were obtained from peripheral blood. The CDR3 loop reads CASSAGTSGSYEQYF. Here the CDR3 DNA reads TGTGCCAGCAGCGCCGGGACTAGCGGATCCTACGAGCAGTACTTC.